This entry concerns a single TCR beta chain. Its antigen is not yet known. It has no much larger one-base neighbor in the sample; base qualities were not kept. The library came from the immunoSEQ multiplex PCR assay. The immuneACCESS repertoire file appears here via TCRdb, limited to in-frame rearrangements. These files lack a portion of the clones; in checked studies, under half of the deficit traces to unresolved V genes, and the cause of the others is not known. This sample comprises about 98,000 clones, about 90% of them detected only once. The leading ten clones occupy roughly 2.3% of the sample. This entry belongs to a study of T cell changes during pregnancy in multiple sclerosis (dated by TCRdb to between 2018 and 2021). With regard to the full study: In women with multiple sclerosis, the researchers looked at how the T cell repertoire shifted as pregnancy progressed.

The germline V gene (reference sequence) supplies CDR1 GTSNPN and CDR2 SVGIG. Spanning cysteine to phenylalanine, the CDR3 consists of 14 amino acids. Of the read, only the CDR3 DNA is kept; its 42 bases are in frame from base 1. The junction shows trimming of 5 bases on V and 1 base on J, and the gene matches do not reach 7 bases of it. The rearranged segments are TRBV30 and TRBJ2-7, with 8 bases in between that match TRBD1. The material was peripheral blood, obtained after pregnancy. The source is a female donor in good health, enrolled as a control in a pregnancy study. The DNA reads as follows: TGTGCCTGGGACAGGGGAGACGGGTCCTACGAGCAGTACTTC. Its amino acids are CAWDRGDGSYEQYF.